The 17 T cell receptor beta chains in this list originate from one sample, sequenced in a study of vaccination and CD4 T cells after COVID-19. These receptors' antigens are unknown. Noted treatment: roughly 11-day PBMC culture with coronavirus spike peptide pools or control peptides (ViraFEST assay). The Oncomine TCR Beta short-read assay sequenced DNA from cultured CD4+ T cells. TCRdb re-analysed the PCR reads in MiXCR, keeping a single row per CDR3 protein. In the table there are roughly 6,600 distinct CDR3 sequences, around 20% of which are singletons. The material was CD4+ T cells from blood, cultured in vitro, obtained after SARS-CoV-2 vaccination. The origin of the receptors is a human donor who had recovered from COVID-19.

This clonotype counts as medium-sized. The CDR3 protein is CASSYSRAGVRGYTF. The CDR3 bases are TGTGCCAGCAGTTACTCGAGGGCAGGGGTACGTGGCTACACCTTC. J is TRBJ1-2 and V is TRBV6-5; possible D gene TRBD1, 6 bases. This CDR3 spans 15 amino acids. Germline V CDR1 and CDR2: MNHEY, SVGAGI. V lost 0 bases and J lost 7, with 15 bases in between.

This clonotype came up a few times. CDR3 sequence (DNA): TGCAGTGCTAGTTTTCTGAGGATGAACACTGAAGCTTTCTTT. This codes for CSASFLRMNTEAFF. The genes are TRBV20-1 and TRBJ1-1; D gene uncertain. The CDR3 consists of 14 residues. The germline CDR1 and CDR2 sequences are DFQATT and SNEGSKA (reference sequence). V lost 3 bases to trimming and J lost 0 bases, with 11 bases between them.

This clonotype is judged medium-sized (0.01 to 0.1%). This chain links TRBV6-1 with TRBJ1-2, with 11 bases that match TRBD1. Germline CDR1 is MNHNS and CDR2 is SASEGT. The ends lost 5 bases at V and 9 bases at J; junction bases unmatched: 5. The CDR3 has 13 residues. Here the CDR3 DNA reads TGTGCCAGCAGTCCGGGACAGGGGGTTAGCTACACCTTC. Its protein is CASSPGQGVSYTF.

In its sample, this clonotype is medium-sized. V is TRBV28 and J is TRBJ2-7; D gene ambiguous. The V gene's germline CDR1 is MDHEN and CDR2 SYDVKM. This CDR3 has 13 amino acids. The ends were cut back, 6 bases at V and 1 base at J, with 10 bases in the middle. CDR3 region: CASSKSISYEQYF. CDR3 sequence (DNA): TGTGCCAGCAGCAAAAGTATTTCCTACGAGCAGTACTTC.

The chain has TRBV28 and TRBJ1-2; a weak D match, TRBD1 (5 bases). The V gene lost 7 bases and the J gene lost 7 bases, with 16 bases spanning the gap. This CDR3 comprises 13 residues. Germline V lookup: CDR1 MDHEN, CDR2 SYDVKM. The CDR3 nucleotides are TGTGCCAGCACTACCTCGGGGGGTGGTGGCTACACCTTC. It is translated as CASTTSGGGGYTF.

This chain joins TRBV11-3 and TRBJ2-1, with 9 bases fitting TRBD1. Germline V gene data show CDR1 as SGHNT and CDR2 as YENEEA. V dropped 6 bases and J dropped 9; count of bases not matched to a gene: 9. The CDR3 has 14 amino acids. DNA of the CDR3: TGTGCCAGCAGAAGGACAGGGGTTGTCGGTGAGCAGTTCTTC. Its protein product is CASRRTGVVGEQFF.

This clonotype was seen a few times. V gene TRBV20-1 combines with J gene TRBJ2-1; TRBD1 matches at 7 bases. This CDR3 comprises 14 residues. Germline V gene lookup returns CDR1 DFQATT and CDR2 SNEGSKA (reference sequence). With 3 bases clipped from V and 4 bases from J, the junction kept 6 bases outside the gene matches. The CDR3: CSASGTVLYNEQFF. The CDR3 DNA reads as TGCAGTGCTAGTGGGACAGTACTTTACAATGAGCAGTTCTTC.

Within the sample, this clonotype is medium-sized. Written as DNA, the CDR3 is TGCAGTGCTCCACCCACGGGGCGGGGCACAGATACGCAGTATTTT. Translated: CSAPPTGRGTDTQYF. The rearrangement uses TRBV20-1 and TRBJ2-3; D is perhaps TRBD1 or TRBD2 (5 bases each). V lost 5 bases, J lost 1 base, and 16 bases lay in between. This CDR3 region has 15 residues. Germline CDR1 is DFQATT and CDR2 is SNEGSKA (reference sequence).

This clonotype occurred a few times. The chain links TRBV2 to TRBJ1-5; D not resolved. The length of the CDR3 is 13 residues. V was cut by 0 bases and J by 6 bases, with 6 bases left in between. CDR1 is SNHLY and CDR2 is FYNNEI in the germline V gene. CDR3 coding DNA: TGTGCCAGCAGTGAAGCCCCGTTTCAGCCCCAGCATTTT. Encoded protein: CASSEAPFQPQHF.

This chain joins TRBV6-5 and TRBJ1-5, with TRBD1 matching 10 bases. CDR1 and CDR2 (germline): MNHEY, SVGAGI. V trimming: 4 bases; J trimming: 4 bases; junction bases outside the gene matches: 4. CDR3 length equals 15 residues. CDR3: CASSSRDRGNQPQHF. Written as DNA, the CDR3 is TGTGCCAGCAGTTCCCGGGACAGGGGTAATCAGCCCCAGCATTTT.

By its share, this clonotype is medium-sized. CDR3 nucleotides: TGTGCCAGCAGCCGACAGTTGGCCTACGAGCAGTACTTC. It is translated as CASSRQLAYEQYF. The V and J genes are TRBV7-8 and TRBJ2-7; D might be TRBD1 (5 bases). CDR3 length equals 13 residues. Trimming cost V 5 bases and J 2 bases, with 10 bases left between them. In germline, CDR1 is SGHVS, CDR2 FQNEAQ.

This clonotype was observed a few times. The V gene is TRBV20-1, the J gene TRBJ1-6; 7 bases agree with TRBD1. Germline assignment: CDR1 DFQATT and CDR2 SNEGSKA (reference sequence). The length of the CDR3 is 17 residues. Germline trimming cut 0 bases from V and 7 bases from J; bases unmatched to any gene: 12. The CDR3 nucleotides read TGCAGTGCTAGAGATCCGTACAGGGGCATGGCGAATTCACCCCTCCACTTT. Translating gives CSARDPYRGMANSPLHF.

In this sample, this clonotype turned up a few times. The V and J genes are TRBV7-9 and TRBJ2-3; 7 bases agree with TRBD2. The CDR3 is 13 amino acids. Germline V gives CDR1 SEHNR, CDR2 FQNEAQ (reference sequence). The V gene end was trimmed by 8 bases and the J gene end by 1 base; junction bases not matched to a gene: 3. DNA for the CDR3: TGTGCCAGCGGACTAGGCGGCACAGATACGCAGTATTTT. It specifies CASGLGGTDTQYF.

Judged by abundance, this clonotype is medium-sized. The V call is TRBV7-2, the J call TRBJ2-7; D possibly uses TRBD1 or TRBD2 (6 bases each). This CDR3 region has 14 residues. Trimming shortened V by 1 base and J by 3 bases, and 10 bases separated the two germline ends. Germline CDR1 and CDR2: SGHTA and FQGNSA. The CDR3 nucleotides read TGTGCCAGCAGCTTAGAAGGAGGGGGCTACGAGCAGTACTTC. Translation gives CASSLEGGGYEQYF.

In its sample, this clonotype ranks as medium-sized. This rearrangement joins TRBV7-2 to TRBJ2-7, with TRBD2 matching over 14 bases. From germline, CDR1 is SGHTA and CDR2 FQGNSA. This CDR3 spans 15 amino acids. Unmatched junction bases numbered 3, after V lost 4 bases and J lost 4 bases. The CDR3 sequence: CASSSGLAGGYEQYF. DNA of the CDR3: TGTGCCAGCAGCTCAGGACTAGCGGGAGGATACGAGCAGTACTTC.

The gene calls are TRBV18 and TRBJ2-5; no clear D gene. The CDR3 length is 12 residues. The V end was cut by 1 base, the J end by 4 bases, with 4 bases between. CDR1 and CDR2 (germline): KGHSH, LQKENI. CDR3 residues: CASSPQVETQYF. The CDR3, as DNA: TGTGCCAGCTCACCACAAGTAGAGACCCAGTACTTC.

This clonotype has a handful of counts. This sequence joins TRBV7-9 and TRBJ1-5; 10 positions agree with TRBD1. The CDR3 runs 19 residues. CDR1 is SEHNR, CDR2 FQNEAQ, per germline (reference sequence). V gave up 2 bases and J gave up 4 bases; unmatched junction bases: 14. CDR3 in DNA: TGTGCCAGCAGCTTACACCGGGACAGGGGTCCATTACTAAATCAGCCCCAGCATTTT. Encoded protein: CASSLHRDRGPLLNQPQHF.